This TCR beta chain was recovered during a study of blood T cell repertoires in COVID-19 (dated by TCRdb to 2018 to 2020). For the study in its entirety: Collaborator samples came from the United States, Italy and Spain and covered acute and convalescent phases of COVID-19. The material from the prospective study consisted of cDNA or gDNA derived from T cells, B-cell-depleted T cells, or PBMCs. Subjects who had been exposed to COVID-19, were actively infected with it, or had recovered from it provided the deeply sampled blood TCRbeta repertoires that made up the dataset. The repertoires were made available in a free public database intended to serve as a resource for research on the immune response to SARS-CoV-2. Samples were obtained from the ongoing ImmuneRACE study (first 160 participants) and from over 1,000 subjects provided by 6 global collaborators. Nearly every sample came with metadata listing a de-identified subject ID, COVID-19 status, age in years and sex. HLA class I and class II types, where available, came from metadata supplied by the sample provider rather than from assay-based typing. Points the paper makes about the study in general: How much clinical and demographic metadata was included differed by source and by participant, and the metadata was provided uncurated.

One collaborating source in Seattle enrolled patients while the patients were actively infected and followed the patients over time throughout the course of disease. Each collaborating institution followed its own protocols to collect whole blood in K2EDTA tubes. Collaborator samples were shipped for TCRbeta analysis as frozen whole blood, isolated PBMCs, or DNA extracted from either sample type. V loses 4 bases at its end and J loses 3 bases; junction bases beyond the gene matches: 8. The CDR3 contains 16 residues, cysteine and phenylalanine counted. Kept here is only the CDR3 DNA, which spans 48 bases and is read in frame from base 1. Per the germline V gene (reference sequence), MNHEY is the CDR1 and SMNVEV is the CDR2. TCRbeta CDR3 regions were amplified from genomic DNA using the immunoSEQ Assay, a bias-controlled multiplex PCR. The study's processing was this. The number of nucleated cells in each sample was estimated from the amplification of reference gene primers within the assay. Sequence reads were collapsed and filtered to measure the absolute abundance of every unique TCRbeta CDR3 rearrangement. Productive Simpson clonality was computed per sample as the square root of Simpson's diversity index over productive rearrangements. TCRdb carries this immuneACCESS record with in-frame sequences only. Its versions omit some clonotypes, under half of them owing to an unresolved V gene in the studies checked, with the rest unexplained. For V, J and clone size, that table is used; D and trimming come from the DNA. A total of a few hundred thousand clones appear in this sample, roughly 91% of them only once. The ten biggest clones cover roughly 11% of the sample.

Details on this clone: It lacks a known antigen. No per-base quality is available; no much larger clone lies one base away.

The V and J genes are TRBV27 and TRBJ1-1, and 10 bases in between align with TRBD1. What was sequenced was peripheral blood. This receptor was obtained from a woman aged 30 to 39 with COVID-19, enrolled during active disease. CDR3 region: CASSYGDRGLYTEAFF. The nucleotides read TGTGCCAGCAGTTACGGGGACAGGGGATTGTACACTGAAGCTTTCTTT.